These 4 T cell receptor beta chains were all obtained from the same sample, sequenced in a study of T cell responses to AZD1222 COVID-19 vaccine. TCRdb keeps only in-frame clones here, not all; method: immunoSEQ multiplex PCR. The table includes about 200,000 clones, approximately 95% detected once. The specimen was peripheral blood, collected 28 days after the second AZD1222 dose. Receptors originate from an adult who received the AZD1222 COVID-19 vaccine.

This rearrangement joins TRBV5-1 to TRBJ2-5, with TRBD2 identical over 8 bases. This CDR3 region has 16 residues. The V gene's germline CDR1 is SGHRS and CDR2 YFSETQ. V lost 1 base and J lost 5; bases outside the gene matches: 10. The CDR3 reads CASSLHGGAREETQYF. In DNA form, the CDR3 reads TGCGCCAGCAGCTTGCACGGGGGGGCTAGGGAGGAGACCCAGTACTTC.

The chain couples TRBV19 to TRBJ2-7, with D possibly being TRBD1 or TRBD2 (5 bases each). Between the trimmed V and J ends, which lost 4 bases and 6 bases, there was a span of 19 bases. The V gene's germline CDR1 is LNHDA and CDR2 SQIVND (reference sequence). This CDR3 comprises 15 residues. CDR3 nucleotide sequence: TGTGCCAGTAGTACCCACTGGGGGAGTTCCAGCGAGCAGTACTTC. As protein: CASSTHWGSSSEQYF.

The chain joins TRBV11-1 to TRBJ1-2, with a tentative D call TRBD1 (6 bases). The CDR3 consists of 15 residues. Trimming removed 0 bases at V and 6 bases at J, with 14 bases between. CDR1 SGHAT and CDR2 FQDESV come from the germline V gene (reference sequence). Written as DNA, the CDR3 is TGTGCCAGCAGCTTAGCGCTCTCGGGGGCGAATGGCTACACCTTC. Translation: CASSLALSGANGYTF. Full variable domain (outside the CDR3, taken from reference TRBV11-1 and TRBJ1-2): EAEVAQSPRYKITEKSQAVAFWCDPISGHATLYWYRQILGQGPELLVQFQDESVVDDSQLPKDRFSAERLKGVDSTLKIQPAELGDSAMYLCASSLALSGANGYTFGSGTRLTVV.

The chain employs TRBV6-6 and TRBJ1-2; D remains unclear. The germline gives CDR1 MNHNY, CDR2 SVGAGI (reference sequence). The CDR3 is made up of 15 amino acids. The germline V and J ends were trimmed by 8 bases and 8 bases, with 24 bases remaining between them. CDR3 loop: CASLREASTRRGYTF. In DNA, the CDR3 is TGTGCCAGCCTAAGGGAGGCCAGTACGAGGAGGGGCTACACCTTC.